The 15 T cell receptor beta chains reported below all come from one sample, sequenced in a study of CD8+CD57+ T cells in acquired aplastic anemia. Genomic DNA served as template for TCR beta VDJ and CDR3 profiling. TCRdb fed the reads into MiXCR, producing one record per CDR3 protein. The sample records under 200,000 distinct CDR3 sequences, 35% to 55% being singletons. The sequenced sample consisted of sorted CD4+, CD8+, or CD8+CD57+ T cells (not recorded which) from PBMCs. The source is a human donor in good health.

The CDR3 DNA is TGTGCCAGTCGGACAGTTACGTACGAGCAGTACTTC. Its protein product is CASRTVTYEQYF. The chain couples TRBV2 to TRBJ2-7; D perhaps matches TRBD1 (6 bases). The V end was cut by 9 bases, the J end by 4 bases, with 13 bases between. Germline values: CDR1 SNHLY, CDR2 FYNNEI. This CDR3 has 12 amino acids.

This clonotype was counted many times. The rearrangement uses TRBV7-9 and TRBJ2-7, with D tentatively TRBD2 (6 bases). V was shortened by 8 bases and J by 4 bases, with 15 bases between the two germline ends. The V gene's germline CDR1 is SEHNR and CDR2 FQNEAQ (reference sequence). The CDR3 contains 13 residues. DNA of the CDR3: TGTGCCAGCGAAAATTGGGGGGATTACGAGCAGTACTTC. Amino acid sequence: CASENWGDYEQYF.

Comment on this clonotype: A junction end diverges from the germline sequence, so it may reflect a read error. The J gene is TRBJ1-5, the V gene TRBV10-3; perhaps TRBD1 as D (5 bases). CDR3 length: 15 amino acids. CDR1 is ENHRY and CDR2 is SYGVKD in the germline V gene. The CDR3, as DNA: TGTGCTATCAGTGATTCCCAGGGTTCAGGTCAGCCCCAGCATTTT. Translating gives CAISDSQGSGQPQHF.

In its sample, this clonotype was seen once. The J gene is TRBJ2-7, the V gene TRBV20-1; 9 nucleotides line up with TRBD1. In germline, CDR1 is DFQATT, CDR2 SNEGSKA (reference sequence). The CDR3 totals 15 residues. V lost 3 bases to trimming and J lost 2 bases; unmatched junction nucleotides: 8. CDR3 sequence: CSASTGQGTPYEQYF. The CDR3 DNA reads TGCAGTGCTAGTACCGGACAGGGGACACCCTACGAGCAGTACTTC.

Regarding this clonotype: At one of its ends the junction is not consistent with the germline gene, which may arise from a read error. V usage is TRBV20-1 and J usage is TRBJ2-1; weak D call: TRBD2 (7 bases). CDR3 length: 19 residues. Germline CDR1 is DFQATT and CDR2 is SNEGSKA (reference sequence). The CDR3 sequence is CSARVFGLGGGRSINERFF. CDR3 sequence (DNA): TGCAGTGCTAGGGTCTTCGGCCTAGGGGGGGGGCGATCTATCAATGAGCGGTTCTTC.

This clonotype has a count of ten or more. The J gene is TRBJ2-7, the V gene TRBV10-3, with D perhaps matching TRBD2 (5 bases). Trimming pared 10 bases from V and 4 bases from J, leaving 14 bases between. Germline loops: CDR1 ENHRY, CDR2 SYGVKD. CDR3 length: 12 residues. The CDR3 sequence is CATASRDYEQYF. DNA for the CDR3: TGTGCCACAGCTAGCCGGGATTACGAGCAGTACTTC.

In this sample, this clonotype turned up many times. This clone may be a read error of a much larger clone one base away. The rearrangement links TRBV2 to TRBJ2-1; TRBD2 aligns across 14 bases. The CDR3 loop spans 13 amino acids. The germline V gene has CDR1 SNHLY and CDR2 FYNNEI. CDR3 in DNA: TGTGCCAGGGGGACTAGCGGGAGCAATGGGCAGTTCTTC. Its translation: CARGTSGSNGQFF.

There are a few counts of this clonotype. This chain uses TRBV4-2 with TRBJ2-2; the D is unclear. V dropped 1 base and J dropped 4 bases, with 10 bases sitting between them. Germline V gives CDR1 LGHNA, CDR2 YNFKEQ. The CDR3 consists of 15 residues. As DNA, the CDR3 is TGTGCCAGCAGCCAAGGCGCCTGGGGCACCGGGGAGCTGTTTTTT. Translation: CASSQGAWGTGELFF.

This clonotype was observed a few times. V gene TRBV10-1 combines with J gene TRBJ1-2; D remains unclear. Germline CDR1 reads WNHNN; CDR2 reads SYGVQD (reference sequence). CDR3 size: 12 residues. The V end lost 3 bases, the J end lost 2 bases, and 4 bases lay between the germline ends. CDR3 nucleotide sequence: TGCGCCAGCAGTGACCTCAACTATGGCTACACCTTC. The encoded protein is CASSDLNYGYTF.

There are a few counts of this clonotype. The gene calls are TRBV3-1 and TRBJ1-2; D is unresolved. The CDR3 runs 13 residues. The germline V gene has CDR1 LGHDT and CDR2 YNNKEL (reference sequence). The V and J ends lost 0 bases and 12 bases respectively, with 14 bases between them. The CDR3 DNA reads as TGTGCCAGCAGCCAAGATCCCGGGCGGGAGGACACCTTC. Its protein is CASSQDPGREDTF.

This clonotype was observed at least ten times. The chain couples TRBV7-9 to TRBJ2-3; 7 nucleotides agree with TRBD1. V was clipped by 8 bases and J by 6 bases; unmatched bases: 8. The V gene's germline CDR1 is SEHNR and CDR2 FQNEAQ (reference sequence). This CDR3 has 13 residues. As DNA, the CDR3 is TGTGCCAGCGGGAAGGGGGCCGGCGATACGCAGTATTTT. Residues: CASGKGAGDTQYF.

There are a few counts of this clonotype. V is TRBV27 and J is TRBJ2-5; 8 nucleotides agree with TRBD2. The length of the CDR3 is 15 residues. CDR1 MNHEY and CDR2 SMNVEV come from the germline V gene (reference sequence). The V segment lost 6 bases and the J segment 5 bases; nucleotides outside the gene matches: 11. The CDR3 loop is CASSGGGAGWETQYF. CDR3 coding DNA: TGTGCCAGCAGCGGGGGGGGAGCGGGATGGGAGACCCAGTACTTC.

DNA of the CDR3: TGTGCCAGCAGCGCAACTAGCGGGATCTGGGTCGGTGAGCAGTTCTTC. Translation: CASSATSGIWVGEQFF. The chain employs TRBV9 and TRBJ2-1; 10 nucleotides align to TRBD2. Trimming took 3 bases from V and 9 from J; bases not matched to a gene: 12. Germline lookup yields CDR1 SGDLS and CDR2 YYNGEE. The CDR3 consists of 16 residues.

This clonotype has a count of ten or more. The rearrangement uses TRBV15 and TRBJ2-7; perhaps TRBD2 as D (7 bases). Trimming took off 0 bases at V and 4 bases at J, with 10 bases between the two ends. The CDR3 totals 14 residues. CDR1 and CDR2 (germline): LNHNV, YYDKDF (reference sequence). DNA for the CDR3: TGTGCCACCAGCAGAGAAGGGGGAGGGTACGAGCAGTACTTC. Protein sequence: CATSREGGGYEQYF.

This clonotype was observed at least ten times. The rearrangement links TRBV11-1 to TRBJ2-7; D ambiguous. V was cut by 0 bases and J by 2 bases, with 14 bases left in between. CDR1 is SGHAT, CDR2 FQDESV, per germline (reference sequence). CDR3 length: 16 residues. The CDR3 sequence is CASSLAPGSTPYEQYF. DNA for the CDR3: TGTGCCAGCAGCTTAGCCCCGGGTTCTACCCCCTACGAGCAGTACTTC. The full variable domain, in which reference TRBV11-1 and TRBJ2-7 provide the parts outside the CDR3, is EAEVAQSPRYKITEKSQAVAFWCDPISGHATLYWYRQILGQGPELLVQFQDESVVDDSQLPKDRFSAERLKGVDSTLKIQPAELGDSAMYLCASSLAPGSTPYEQYFGPGTRLTVT.